Listed below are T cell receptor beta chains from one sample, sequenced in a study of T-cell memory formation after mild COVID-19. MiXCR, applied by TCRdb to the 5' RACE reads, yields one record per CDR3 protein. The sample has about 100,000 distinct CDR3 sequences, roughly 11% seen once. The sample was PBMCs or a T cell subset sorted from them (not recorded which). The receptor set was obtained from a man between 18 and 29 years old who had mild COVID-19 (a few samples of this study predate the infection). Cell type and time point are not known. CDR3s include the opening cysteine and the closing phenylalanine or tryptophan. A D gene is named only where the DNA matches it firmly. Clone size is stated in some rows and not others, as once, few, many or a class when expanded.

v_call	j_call	clone_size	d_call	cdr3_aa	cdr3_nt
TRBV14	TRBJ1-1	-	TRBD1	CASSQPGQGENTEAFF	TGTGCCAGCAGCCAACCGGGACAGGGGGAGAACACTGAAGCTTTCTTT
TRBV5-4	TRBJ2-2	-	-	CASSLNSPGELFF	TGTGCCAGCAGCTTGAACAGCCCCGGGGAGCTGTTTTTT
TRBV4-2	TRBJ2-5	few	TRBD2	CASSQEDRGGAEQETQYF	TGTGCCAGCAGCCAAGAAGACCGCGGGGGGGCAGAGCAAGAGACCCAGTACTTC
TRBV4-2	TRBJ2-7	many	-	CASSRGGEQYF	TGTGCCAGCAGCCGAGGAGGAGAGCAGTACTTC
TRBV9	TRBJ1-1	few	TRBD1	CASSVATGGTEAFF	TGTGCCAGCAGCGTAGCGACAGGGGGCACTGAAGCTTTCTTT
TRBV28	TRBJ1-5	few	-	CASSFSGISNQPQHF	TGTGCCAGCAGTTTCTCAGGAATTAGCAATCAGCCCCAGCATTTT
TRBV4-2	TRBJ2-6	many	-	CASTLPGGPGANVLTF	TGTGCCAGCACACTCCCCGGGGGCCCTGGGGCCAACGTCCTGACTTTC
TRBV7-2	TRBJ1-4	few	-	CASSPGQSNEKLFF	TGTGCCAGCAGCCCAGGACAGTCCAATGAAAAACTGTTTTTT
TRBV20-1	TRBJ2-2	-	-	CSARDGTTGELFF	TGCAGTGCTAGAGATGGGACTACCGGGGAGCTGTTTTTT
TRBV13	TRBJ1-6	-	-	CASSPQGTDNSPLHF	TGTGCCAGCAGCCCCCAGGGTACCGATAATTCACCCCTCCACTTT
TRBV7-9	TRBJ1-6	-	-	CASSDEGKSPLHF	TGTGCCAGCAGCGATGAGGGAAAATCACCCCTCCACTTT
TRBV28	TRBJ1-6	-	-	CASSLGTSSYNSPLHF	TGTGCCAGCAGTTTAGGGACGAGCTCCTATAATTCACCCCTCCACTTT
TRBV7-6	TRBJ2-2	few	-	CASGTGELFF	TGTGCCAGCGGCACCGGGGAGCTGTTTTTT
TRBV4-1	TRBJ2-1	few	-	CASSQDRQGHEQFF	TGCGCCAGCAGCCAAGACCGTCAGGGGCATGAGCAGTTCTTC
TRBV5-5	TRBJ2-2	few	-	CASSFLETNTGELFF	TGTGCCAGCAGCTTCCTAGAGACGAACACCGGGGAGCTGTTTTTT
TRBV12-3/TRBV12-4	TRBJ2-7	many	-	CASSLRGIYEQYF	TGTGCCAGCAGTTTAAGGGGCATCTACGAGCAGTACTTC
TRBV7-6	TRBJ1-1	-	TRBD1	CASSPGGTPTEAFF	TGTGCCAGCAGCCCAGGGGGGACCCCCACTGAAGCTTTCTTT
TRBV7-2	TRBJ1-2	many	-	CASSFEVPPVYGYTF	TGTGCCAGCAGCTTTGAGGTCCCCCCTGTTTATGGCTACACCTTC
TRBV27	TRBJ2-1	-	TRBD2	CASSFSGGNEQFF	TGTGCCAGCTCGTTCTCCGGGGGGAATGAGCAGTTCTTC
TRBV12-3/TRBV12-4	TRBJ1-5	few	-	CASSPWNQPQHF	TGTGCCAGCAGTCCCTGGAATCAGCCCCAGCATTTT
TRBV4-1	TRBJ1-1	-	-	CASSPEGRKAFF	TGCGCCAGCAGCCCTGAGGGAAGGAAAGCTTTCTTT
TRBV5-4	TRBJ2-3	-	TRBD2	CASSPLVAGGISTDTQYF	TGTGCCAGCAGCCCTCTGGTAGCGGGGGGGATCAGCACAGATACGCAGTATTTT
TRBV4-1	TRBJ1-5	-	TRBD1	CASRSTGALNQPQHF	TGCGCCAGCAGGTCGACAGGGGCCCTCAATCAGCCCCAGCATTTT
TRBV4-1	TRBJ1-2	-	-	CASSQESGTLSYGYTF	TGCGCCAGCAGCCAGGAGTCCGGGACCCTGTCCTATGGCTACACCTTC
TRBV7-9	TRBJ2-7	-	-	CASSSKTGDPYEQYF	TGTGCCAGCAGCTCGAAGACAGGCGATCCTTACGAGCAGTACTTC
TRBV3-1	TRBJ1-4	few	-	CASSRWEKLFF	TGTGCCAGCAGCCGCTGGGAAAAACTGTTTTTT
TRBV6-2/TRBV6-3	TRBJ2-1	many	TRBD2	CASIAGGPSYNEQFF	TGTGCCAGCATAGCGGGGGGACCCTCCTACAATGAGCAGTTCTTC
TRBV27	TRBJ1-6	-	-	CASSFDSPSAPLHF	TGTGCCAGCAGTTTCGATTCGCCGTCGGCACCCCTCCACTTT
TRBV12-3/TRBV12-4	TRBJ2-3	-	-	CASSLSPFTDTQYF	TGTGCCAGCAGCTTATCCCCATTCACAGATACGCAGTATTTT
TRBV4-1	TRBJ1-2	-	TRBD1	CASSQVPGQGYGYTF	TGCGCCAGCAGCCAAGTACCCGGACAGGGCTATGGCTACACCTTC
TRBV24-1	TRBJ1-1	many	-	CATSDTGGGPNTEAFF	TGTGCCACCAGTGACACTGGGGGGGGGCCCAACACTGAAGCTTTCTTT
TRBV12-3/TRBV12-4	TRBJ2-3	-	-	CASSFPVPEANTQYF	TGTGCCAGCAGTTTCCCCGTCCCGGAGGCAAATACGCAGTATTTT
TRBV4-2	TRBJ2-2	few	-	CASSQGWGGPAPGELFF	TGTGCCAGCAGCCAAGGGTGGGGGGGGCCTGCGCCCGGGGAGCTGTTTTTT
TRBV4-3	TRBJ1-2	medium-sized	-	CASSPPPSQTKGLYGYTF	TGCGCCAGCAGCCCCCCTCCGTCGCAGACCAAGGGACTCTATGGCTACACCTTC
TRBV29-1	TRBJ2-7	few	TRBD2	CSIHTGTSGYEQYF	TGCAGCATCCACACCGGGACTAGCGGATACGAGCAGTACTTC
TRBV29-1	TRBJ2-1	many	-	CSVRSPGVEQFF	TGCAGCGTTCGCTCCCCGGGGGTGGAGCAGTTCTTC
TRBV4-1	TRBJ1-6	-	-	CASSQRGQLLNSPLHF	TGCGCCAGCAGCCAGAGAGGACAGCTTTTGAATTCACCCCTCCACTTT
TRBV3-1	TRBJ2-1	-	TRBD2	CASSPLAGGPREQFF	TGTGCCAGCAGCCCACTAGCGGGAGGGCCTCGCGAGCAGTTCTTC
TRBV5-4	TRBJ2-2	few	-	CASSLGPVGNTGELFF	TGTGCCAGCAGCTTGGGACCAGTTGGGAACACCGGGGAGCTGTTTTTT
TRBV29-1	TRBJ2-7	many	-	CSVDGGDSYEQYF	TGCAGCGTTGACGGCGGGGACTCCTACGAGCAGTACTTC
TRBV4-1	TRBJ1-1	-	TRBD1	CASKQGSDTEAFF	TGCGCCAGTAAACAGGGGAGCGACACTGAAGCTTTCTTT
TRBV12-3/TRBV12-4	TRBJ2-1	-	TRBD1	CASSLSRHRGKNEQFF	TGTGCCAGCAGTTTGTCCCGACACAGGGGTAAGAATGAGCAGTTCTTC
TRBV20-1	TRBJ1-4	-	TRBD1	CSAREPGHSGGALF	TGCAGTGCTAGAGAACCGGGACATTCAGGGGGTGCGCTTTTT
TRBV12-3/TRBV12-4	TRBJ1-1	-	-	CASTPTRSNTEAFF	TGTGCCAGCACTCCAACGAGGAGTAACACTGAAGCTTTCTTT
TRBV3-1	TRBJ1-2	-	TRBD1	CASHYTGTANYGYTF	TGTGCCAGCCATTATACGGGGACAGCTAACTATGGCTACACCTTC
TRBV12-3/TRBV12-4	TRBJ2-1	few	TRBD1	CASTPGQGTYNEQFF	TGTGCCAGCACTCCTGGACAGGGAACATACAATGAGCAGTTCTTC
TRBV2	TRBJ1-2	-	-	CASSPGSDGYTF	TGTGCCAGCAGTCCAGGATCCGATGGCTACACCTTC
TRBV27	TRBJ2-1	many	-	CASSLWGPGSNEQFF	TGTGCCAGCAGTTTATGGGGTCCCGGGAGCAATGAGCAGTTCTTC
TRBV5-5	TRBJ2-7	-	TRBD1	CASSLTTGTEQYF	TGTGCCAGCAGCTTGACGACAGGGACCGAGCAGTACTTC
TRBV11-1	TRBJ2-3	-	TRBD1	CASSLNTQGATDTQYF	TGTGCCAGCAGCTTAAACACTCAGGGGGCAACAGATACGCAGTATTTT
TRBV11-2	TRBJ1-1	-	TRBD1	CASSLGETGRGTEAFF	TGTGCCAGCAGCTTAGGGGAGACAGGGCGCGGCACTGAAGCTTTCTTT
TRBV4-1	TRBJ1-2	-	-	CASSQEPRVFGYTF	TGCGCCAGCAGCCAAGAACCGCGGGTTTTCGGCTACACCTTC
TRBV7-8	TRBJ2-7	many	TRBD1	CASSLALETGGYEQYF	TGTGCCAGCAGCTTAGCGCTGGAGACAGGGGGCTACGAGCAGTACTTC
TRBV7-8	TRBJ1-1	-	TRBD1	CASSLDRAFGTEAFF	TGTGCCAGCAGCCTGGACAGGGCGTTCGGCACTGAAGCTTTCTTT